The source of this T cell receptor (beta chain) is a study of blood T cell repertoires in COVID-19. For the study at large: Spain, Italy and the United States supplied samples that represented acute and convalescent COVID-19. Sources were T cells, B-cell-depleted T cells, or PBMCs; the material itself was cDNA or gDNA.

In the original processing: By means of reference gene primer amplification, nucleated cell counts were estimated. TCRdb's table, derived via immunoSEQ multiplex PCR, lists solely in-frame clones and lacks some. Clonal size and the V and J genes are those of that table, whereas D and trimming came from the DNA. The data contain roughly 230,000 clones, about nine tenths of them singletons. Germline assignment: CDR1 SGHRS and CDR2 YFSETQ. CDR3 length: 14 amino acids. V was clipped by 3 bases and J by 2 bases; unmatched bases: 5. The chain combines TRBV5-1 with TRBJ2-7, with TRBD1 identical over 7 bases. This receptor was taken from a man between 65 and 85 years old with acute or convalescent COVID-19. Sequencing used peripheral blood. In nucleotides, the CDR3 is TGCGCCAGCAGCTCCGGGACAGAGACCTACGAGCAGTACTTC. It encodes CASSSGTETYEQYF.